Below, 13 T cell receptor beta chains from the same sample are listed, as sequenced in a study of T cells in Graves' hyperthyroidism and ophthalmopathy. Researchers amplified the TCR beta CDR3 regions from RNA transcripts. The TCR CDR3 first-round RT-PCR relied on the HTBI primer set. One entry per CDR3 protein results from TCRdb running MiXCR on the multiplex PCR reads. The sample gives 300,000 or so distinct CDR3 sequences, 17% of which show up once; approximately 57% is in the top ten. Sequencing input: blood. These receptor sequences come from an older woman with Graves' ophthalmopathy.

This clonotype was detected ten times or more. CDR3 in amino acids: CASSSSIGGGSPLHF. The CDR3 DNA reads TGTGCCAGCAGCTCATCCATCGGAGGTGGCTCACCCCTCCACTTT. This sequence joins TRBV7-3 and TRBJ1-6, with D hard to call. This CDR3 spans 15 amino acids. The germline V gene encodes CDR1 SGHTA and CDR2 FQGTGA. Trimming left V 4 bases short and J 10 bases short, with 17 bases between.

This clonotype came up many times. This chain links TRBV27 with TRBJ2-7; D may match TRBD1 or TRBD2 (5 bases each). Germline CDR1 is MNHEY and CDR2 is SMNVEV (reference sequence). V was clipped by 5 bases and J by 3 bases, with 20 bases between them. The CDR3 contains 16 residues. The CDR3: CASSPHLWGSGYEQYF. The CDR3, as DNA: TGTGCCAGCAGTCCCCACTTATGGGGGAGCGGCTACGAGCAGTACTTC.

This clonotype appeared many times. The J gene is TRBJ1-1, the V gene TRBV10-3, with unresolved D. Trimming left V 6 bases short and J 1 base short, with 6 bases between. Germline CDR1 and CDR2: ENHRY and SYGVKD. This CDR3 comprises 12 residues. CDR3: CAISETNTEAFF. As DNA, the CDR3 is TGTGCCATCAGCGAGACGAACACTGAAGCTTTCTTT.

J is TRBJ2-1 and V is TRBV5-1; D unclear. CDR3 length equals 13 residues. Germline values: CDR1 SGHRS, CDR2 YFSETQ. Trimming removed 4 bases at V and 5 bases at J, with 10 bases between. CDR3 nucleotide sequence: TGCGCCAGCAGCCTGGACGGAAACAATGAGCAGTTCTTC. Its protein product is CASSLDGNNEQFF.

This clonotype has a count of ten or more. The chain links TRBV6-2 or TRBV6-3 to TRBJ1-1; 11 bases map to TRBD1. The CDR3 spans 14 residues. Trimming at V came to 6 bases and at J to 4 bases, leaving 4 bases not matched to a gene. Germline CDR1 is MNHEY and CDR2 is SVGEGT. This CDR3 reads CASSGQGAATEAFF. DNA of the CDR3: TGTGCCAGCAGCGGACAGGGGGCGGCCACTGAAGCTTTCTTT.

V and J are TRBV12-5 and TRBJ2-1; D remains ambiguous. The V gene lost 5 bases and the J gene lost 8 bases, with 10 bases spanning the gap. The CDR3 has 12 residues. Germline lookup yields CDR1 LGHNT and CDR2 FRNRAP. Here the CDR3 reads CASGRSIDEQFF. In nucleotides, the CDR3 is TGTGCTAGTGGTAGATCCATCGATGAGCAGTTCTTC.

This clonotype was seen many times. V and J are TRBV18 and TRBJ2-1; D is uncertain. CDR1 and CDR2 (germline): KGHSH, LQKENI. The CDR3 covers 15 residues. V dropped 1 base and J dropped 3 bases, with 10 bases sitting between them. The CDR3 here is CASSPLSDDYNEQFF. The DNA of the CDR3 is TGTGCCAGCTCACCACTGTCAGACGACTACAATGAGCAGTTCTTC.

The chain joins TRBV5-4 to TRBJ2-2, with TRBD1 as a possible D gene (6 bases). CDR1 and CDR2 (germline): SGHNT, YYREEE (reference sequence). Trimming took 5 bases from V and 2 from J, leaving 7 bases between them. This CDR3 has 13 residues. The CDR3 DNA reads TGTGCCAGCAGACAGGGTAACACCGGGGAGCTGTTTTTT. Translation: CASRQGNTGELFF.

At least ten counts were recorded for this clonotype. V gene TRBV29-1 combines with J gene TRBJ1-1; D is possibly TRBD1 (6 bases). V was trimmed by 7 bases and J by 6 bases, leaving 18 bases between them. Germline CDR1 SQVTM, CDR2 ANQGSEA. This CDR3 has 13 amino acids. CDR3 protein: CSASGQGSPEAFF. CDR3 nucleotides: TGCAGCGCCTCGGGGCAGGGGAGCCCTGAAGCTTTCTTT.

This chain links TRBV6-2 or TRBV6-3 with TRBJ1-1, with 12 bases fitting TRBD1. Germline loops: CDR1 MNHEY, CDR2 SVGEGT. CDR3 size: 16 residues. With 6 bases clipped from V and 1 base from J, the junction kept 6 bases outside the gene matches. As DNA, the CDR3 is TGTGCCAGCAGACCGGGGACAGGGGGCACGAACACTGAAGCTTTCTTT. Amino acid sequence: CASRPGTGGTNTEAFF.

This clonotype was seen at least ten times. The CDR3: CSAGPYEQYF. CDR3 nucleotides: TGCAGTGCCGGACCCTACGAGCAGTACTTC. The rearrangement links TRBV20-1 to TRBJ2-7; D gene unclear. In germline, CDR1 is DFQATT, CDR2 SNEGSKA (reference sequence). The CDR3 runs 10 residues. V lost 6 bases and J 2 bases, leaving 5 bases between the germline ends.

Comments on this clonotype: A much larger clone lies a single base off, so this may be a read error. The rearrangement uses TRBV7-7 and TRBJ2-1; 8 nucleotides agree with TRBD2. Gene TRBJ2-7 matches the end of the DNA better, so the J call may be wrong. Germline CDR1 and CDR2: SSHAT and FNYEAQ (reference sequence). This CDR3 region has 14 residues. This CDR3 is CASSLRTSSNEQYF. CDR3 bases: TGTGCCAGCAGCTTAAGGACTAGCAGTAATGAGCAGTACTTC.

The chain links TRBV6-2 or TRBV6-3 to TRBJ2-3; D not resolved. The CDR3 contains 16 residues. V lost 5 bases, J lost 2 bases, and 17 bases lay in between. CDR1 and CDR2 (germline): MNHEY, SVGEGT. CDR3 DNA: TGTGCCAGCAGTCAAACCGGACGGCAACACACAGATACGCAGTATTTT. It translates to CASSQTGRQHTDTQYF.